The T cell receptor (beta chain) described here comes from a study of T cells in Graves' hyperthyroidism and ophthalmopathy. General study results and limits: Most thyroid-expanded clonotypes above 0.001 were also found in blood.

The CDR3 is 17 amino acids. The ends lost 0 bases at V and 4 bases at J; junction bases unmatched: 7. Germline assignment: CDR1 ENHRY and CDR2 SYGVKD. Template material for amplifying TCR beta CDR3 regions consisted of RNA transcripts. A first-round RT-PCR of the TCR CDR3 used the HTBI primer set. MiXCR, run by TCRdb on the multiplex PCR reads, gives a single entry per CDR3 protein. Of around 450,000 distinct CDR3 sequences in the sample, about 15% are singletons; the top ten hold about 7.7%. About this clonotype: The antigen is undetermined.

This sequence joins TRBV10-3 and TRBJ2-3; 10 bases fit TRBD2. The specimen sequenced was blood. The origin of this receptor is a woman aged 18 to 35 with Graves' hyperthyroidism. DNA of the CDR3: TGTGCCATCAGTGAGTCTCACATACTAGCGGGACCAGATACGCAGTATTTT. As protein: CAISESHILAGPDTQYF.